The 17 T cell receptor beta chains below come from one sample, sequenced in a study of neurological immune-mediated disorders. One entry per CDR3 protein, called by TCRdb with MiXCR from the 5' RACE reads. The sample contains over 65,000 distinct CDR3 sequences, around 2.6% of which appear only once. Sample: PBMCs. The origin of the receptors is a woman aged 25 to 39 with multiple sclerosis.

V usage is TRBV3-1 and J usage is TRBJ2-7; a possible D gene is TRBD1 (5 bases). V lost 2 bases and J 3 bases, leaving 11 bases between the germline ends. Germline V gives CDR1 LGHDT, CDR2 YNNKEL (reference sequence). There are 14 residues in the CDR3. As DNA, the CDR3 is TGTGCCAGCAGCCAATTGGAGCAGGGCTACGAGCAGTACTTC. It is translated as CASSQLEQGYEQYF.

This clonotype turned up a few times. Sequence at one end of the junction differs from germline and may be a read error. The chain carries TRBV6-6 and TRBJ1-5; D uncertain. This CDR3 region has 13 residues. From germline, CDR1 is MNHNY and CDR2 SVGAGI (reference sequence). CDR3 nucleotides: TGTGCCAGCAGTTACCGCGCGTCGTGGACCCAGAATTTT. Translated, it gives CASSYRASWTQNF.

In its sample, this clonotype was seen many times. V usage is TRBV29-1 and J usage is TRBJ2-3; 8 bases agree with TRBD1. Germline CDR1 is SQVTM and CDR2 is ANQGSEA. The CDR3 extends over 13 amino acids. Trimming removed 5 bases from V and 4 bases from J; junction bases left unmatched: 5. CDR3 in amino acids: CSVTGTGADTQYF. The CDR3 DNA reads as TGCAGCGTTACCGGGACAGGTGCAGATACGCAGTATTTT.

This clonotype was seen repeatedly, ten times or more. This CDR3 reads CASSSTKTGTYEQYF. In DNA form, the CDR3 reads TGTGCCAGCAGTTCCACAAAAACAGGGACCTACGAGCAGTACTTC. The V and J genes are TRBV12-3 or TRBV12-4 and TRBJ2-7; possibly TRBD1 for D (6 bases). Trimming pared 4 bases from V and 2 bases from J, leaving 15 bases between. The CDR3 loop spans 15 amino acids.

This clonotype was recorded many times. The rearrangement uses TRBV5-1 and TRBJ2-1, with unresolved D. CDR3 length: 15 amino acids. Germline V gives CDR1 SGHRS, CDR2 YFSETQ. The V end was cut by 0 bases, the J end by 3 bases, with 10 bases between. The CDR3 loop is CASSLARPDYNEQFF. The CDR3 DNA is TGCGCCAGCAGCTTGGCGCGGCCAGACTACAATGAGCAGTTCTTC. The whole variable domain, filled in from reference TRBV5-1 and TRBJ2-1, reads KAGVTQTPRYLIKTRGQQVTLSCSPISGHRSVSWYQQTPGQGLQFLFEYFSETQRNKGNFPGRFSGRQFSNSRSEMNVSTLELGDSALYLCASSLARPDYNEQFFGPGTRLTVL.

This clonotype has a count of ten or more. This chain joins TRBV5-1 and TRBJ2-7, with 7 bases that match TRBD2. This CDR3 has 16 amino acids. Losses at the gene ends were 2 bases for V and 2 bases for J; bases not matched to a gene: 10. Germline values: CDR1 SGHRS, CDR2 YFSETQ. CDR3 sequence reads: CASSFGLVTFPYEQYF. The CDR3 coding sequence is TGCGCCAGCAGCTTTGGACTAGTTACCTTCCCCTACGAGCAGTACTTC.

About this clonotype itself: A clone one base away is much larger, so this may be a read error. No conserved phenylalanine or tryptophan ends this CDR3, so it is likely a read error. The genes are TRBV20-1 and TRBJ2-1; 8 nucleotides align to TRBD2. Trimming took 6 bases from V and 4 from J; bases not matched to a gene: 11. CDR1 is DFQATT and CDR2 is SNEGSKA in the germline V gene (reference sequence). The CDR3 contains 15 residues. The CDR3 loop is CSAPGLAVYYNEQFI. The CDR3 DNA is TGCAGTGCCCCTGGACTAGCTGTGTATTACAATGAGCAGTTCATC.

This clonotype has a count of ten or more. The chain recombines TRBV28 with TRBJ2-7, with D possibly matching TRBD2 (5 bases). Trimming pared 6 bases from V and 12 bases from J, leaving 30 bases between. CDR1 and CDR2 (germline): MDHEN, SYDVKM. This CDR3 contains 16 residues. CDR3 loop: CASSSIPPPTVVRGYF. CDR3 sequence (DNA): TGTGCCAGCAGCTCCATTCCTCCTCCCACCGTCGTCCGGGGGTACTTC.

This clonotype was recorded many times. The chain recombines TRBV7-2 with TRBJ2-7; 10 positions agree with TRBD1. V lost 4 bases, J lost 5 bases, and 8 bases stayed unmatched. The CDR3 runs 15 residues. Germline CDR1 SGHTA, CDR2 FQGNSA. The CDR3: CASSSSRTGGDEQYF. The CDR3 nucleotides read TGTGCCAGCAGCTCGTCCAGGACAGGGGGGGACGAGCAGTACTTC.

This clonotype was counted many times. The CDR3 spells CASSQGPWEDTQYF. The CDR3 nucleotides read TGTGCCAGCAGCCAAGGCCCGTGGGAAGATACGCAGTATTTT. The rearrangement uses TRBV3-1 and TRBJ2-3; D is unresolved. The length of the CDR3 is 14 residues. V lost 1 base, J lost 5 bases, and 10 bases lay in between. Germline V gives CDR1 LGHDT, CDR2 YNNKEL (reference sequence).

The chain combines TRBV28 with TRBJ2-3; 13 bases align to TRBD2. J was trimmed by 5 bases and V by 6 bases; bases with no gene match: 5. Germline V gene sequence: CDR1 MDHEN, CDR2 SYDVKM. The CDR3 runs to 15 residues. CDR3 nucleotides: TGTGCCAGCAGCACACTAGCGGGAGGGCGAGATACGCAGTATTTT. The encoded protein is CASSTLAGGRDTQYF.

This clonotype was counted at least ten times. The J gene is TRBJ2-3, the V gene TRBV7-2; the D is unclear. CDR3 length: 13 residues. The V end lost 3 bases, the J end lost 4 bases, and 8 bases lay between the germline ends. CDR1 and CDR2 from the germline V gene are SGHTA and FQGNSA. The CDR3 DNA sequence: TGTGCCAGCAGCTTCCGGGCTCCAGATACGCAGTATTTT. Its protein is CASSFRAPDTQYF.

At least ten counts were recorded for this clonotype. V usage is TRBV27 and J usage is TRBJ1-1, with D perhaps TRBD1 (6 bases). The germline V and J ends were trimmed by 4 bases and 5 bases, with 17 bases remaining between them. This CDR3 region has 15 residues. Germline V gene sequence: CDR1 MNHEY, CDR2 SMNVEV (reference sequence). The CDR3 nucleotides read TGTGCCAGCAGTTCCCGAGACAGGTCCGATACTGAAGCTTTCTTT. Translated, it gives CASSSRDRSDTEAFF.

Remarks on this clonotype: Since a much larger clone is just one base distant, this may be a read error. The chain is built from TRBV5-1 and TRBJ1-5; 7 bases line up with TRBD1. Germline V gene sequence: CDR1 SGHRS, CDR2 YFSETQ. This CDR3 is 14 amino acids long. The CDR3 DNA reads TGCGCCAGCAGTTTCGGACAGGACAATCAGCCCCAGAATTTT. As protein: CASSFGQDNQPQNF.

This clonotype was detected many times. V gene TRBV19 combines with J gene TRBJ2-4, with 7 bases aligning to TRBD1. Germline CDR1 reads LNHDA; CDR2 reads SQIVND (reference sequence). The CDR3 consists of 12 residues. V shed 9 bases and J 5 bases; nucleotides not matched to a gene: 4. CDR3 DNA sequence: TGTGCCAGAAACAGGGGTCAAAACATTCAGTACTTC. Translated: CARNRGQNIQYF.

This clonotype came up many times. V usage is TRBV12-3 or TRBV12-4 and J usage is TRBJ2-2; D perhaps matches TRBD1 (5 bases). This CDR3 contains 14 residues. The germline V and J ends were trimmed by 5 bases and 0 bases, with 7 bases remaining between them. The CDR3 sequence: CASSPTANTGELFF. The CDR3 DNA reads TGTGCCAGCAGTCCGACAGCGAACACCGGGGAGCTGTTTTTT.

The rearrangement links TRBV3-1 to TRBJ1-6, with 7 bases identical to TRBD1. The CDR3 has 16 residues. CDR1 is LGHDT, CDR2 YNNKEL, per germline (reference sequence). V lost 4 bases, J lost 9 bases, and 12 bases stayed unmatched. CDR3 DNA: TGTGCCAGCAGCCCTTGGGGAGGGGGCTCCGGTTCACCCCTCCACTTT. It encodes CASSPWGGGSGSPLHF.